The T cell receptor beta chain described here comes from a study of Graves' ophthalmopathy and Graves' hyperthyroidism. Trimming cost V 1 base and J 4 bases, with 14 bases left between them. The CDR3 consists of 16 residues. As the template, RNA transcripts were used to amplify TCR beta CDR3 regions. HTBI primers were used in a first-round RT-PCR, which preceded a second-round multiplex PCR. TCRdb used MiXCR to reprocess the multiplex PCR reads, holding one entry per CDR3 protein. The sample holds some 200,000 distinct CDR3 sequences, 29% seen once. What was sequenced was peripheral blood. The source is a man over 45 with Graves' ophthalmopathy. The V and J genes are TRBV12-3 or TRBV12-4 and TRBJ2-4; TRBD2 might be the D (5 bases). CDR3 residues: CASSLVAGGRKNIQYF. The DNA of the CDR3 is TGTGCCAGCAGTTTAGTCGCAGGAGGAAGGAAAAACATTCAGTACTTC.